A selection of T cell receptor delta chains follows, all from one sample in a study of gamma-delta T cells after stem cell transplantation. TCRdb re-called clones from the RT-PCR reads via CATT. The sample contains about 5,700 delta-chain clones, 1.5% to 2% of which appear only once. The sequenced sample consisted of gamma-delta T cells. These receptors were taken from a human donor. It is not recorded whose cells these are; they may come from a transplant donor. Each CDR3 is given with its conserved first and last residue. The order of the fields is clone size, D gene, J gene, V gene, CDR3 protein, CDR3 DNA. D genes are given only for firm matches. The listing skips clone size in some rows; elsewhere it reads once, few, many or a size class.

abundance: -
d_gene: TRDD3
j_gene: TRDJ1
v_gene: TRDV2
CDR3aa: CACDHILGDTGPDKLIF
CDR3nt: TGTGCCTGTGACCACATACTGGGGGATACAGGACCCGATAAACTCATCTTT

abundance: medium-sized
d_gene: TRDD3
j_gene: TRDJ1
v_gene: TRDV2
CDR3aa: CACDLIGTGGYETYTDKLIF
CDR3nt: TGTGCCTGTGACCTGATAGGGACTGGGGGATACGAGACGTACACCGATAAACTCATCTTT

abundance: few
d_gene: TRDD3
j_gene: TRDJ1
v_gene: TRDV2
CDR3aa: CACDNLGEPYTDKLIF
CDR3nt: TGTGCCTGTGACAATCTGGGGGAACCCTACACCGATAAACTCATCTTT

abundance: medium-sized
d_gene: TRDD3
j_gene: TRDJ1
v_gene: TRDV2
CDR3aa: CACDGILGDPHTVTDKLIF
CDR3nt: TGTGCCTGTGACGGAATACTGGGGGACCCACATACGGTCACCGATAAACTCATCTTT

abundance: few
d_gene: TRDD3
j_gene: TRDJ1
v_gene: TRDV2
CDR3aa: CACDLLGDTPKGSDKLIF
CDR3nt: TGTGCCTGTGACTTACTGGGGGATACGCCTAAAGGCTCCGATAAACTCATCTTT

abundance: medium-sized
d_gene: -
j_gene: TRDJ1
v_gene: TRDV2
CDR3aa: CACDPLEGPYTDKLIF
CDR3nt: TGTGCCTGTGACCCTTTGGAGGGCCCGTACACCGATAAACTCATCTTT

abundance: few
d_gene: TRDD3
j_gene: TRDJ1
v_gene: TRDV2
CDR3aa: CACDKLGDLKYDKLIF
CDR3nt: TGTGCCTGTGACAAGCTGGGGGATCTGAAGTACGATAAACTCATCTTT

abundance: few
d_gene: -
j_gene: TRDJ1
v_gene: TRDV2
CDR3aa: CACDTLENTDKLIF
CDR3nt: TGTGCCTGTGACACCCTCGAAAACACCGATAAACTCATCTTT

abundance: -
d_gene: TRDD3
j_gene: TRDJ1
v_gene: TRDV2
CDR3aa: CACDNLLGDRYTDKLIF
CDR3nt: TGTGCCTGTGACAATCTACTGGGGGATCGATACACCGATAAACTCATCTTT

abundance: -
d_gene: TRDD3
j_gene: TRDJ1
v_gene: TRDV2
CDR3aa: CACDRLGVPTDKLIF
CDR3nt: TGTGCCTGTGACCGACTGGGGGTCCCCACCGATAAACTCATCTTT

abundance: medium-sized
d_gene: -
j_gene: TRDJ1
v_gene: TRDV2
CDR3aa: CACDTWTTDKLIF
CDR3nt: TGTGCCTGTGACACCTGGACCACCGATAAACTCATCTTT